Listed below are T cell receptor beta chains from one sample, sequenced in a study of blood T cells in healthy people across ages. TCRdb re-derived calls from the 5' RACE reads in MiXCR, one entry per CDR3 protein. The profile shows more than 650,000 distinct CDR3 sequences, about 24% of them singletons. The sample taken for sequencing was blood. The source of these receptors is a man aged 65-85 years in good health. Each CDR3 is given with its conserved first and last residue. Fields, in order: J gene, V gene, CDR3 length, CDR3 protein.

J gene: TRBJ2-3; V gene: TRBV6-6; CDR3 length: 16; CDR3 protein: CASSYSAGGNTDTQYF
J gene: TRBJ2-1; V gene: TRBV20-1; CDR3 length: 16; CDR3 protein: CSARSLAGNSYNEQFF
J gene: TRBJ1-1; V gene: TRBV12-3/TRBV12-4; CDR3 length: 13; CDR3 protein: CASSFKRGTEAFF
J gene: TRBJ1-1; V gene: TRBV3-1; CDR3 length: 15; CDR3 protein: CASSQGGQRPGEAFF
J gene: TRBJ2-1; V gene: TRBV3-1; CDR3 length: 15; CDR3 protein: CASSRRGTPYNEQFF
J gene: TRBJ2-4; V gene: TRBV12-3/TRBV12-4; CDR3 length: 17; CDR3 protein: CASSSGQGARAKNIQYF
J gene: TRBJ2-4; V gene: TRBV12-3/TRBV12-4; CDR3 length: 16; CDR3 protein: CASSFRTAFAKNIQYF
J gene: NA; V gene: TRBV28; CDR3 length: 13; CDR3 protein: CAIRPVGAYEQYF
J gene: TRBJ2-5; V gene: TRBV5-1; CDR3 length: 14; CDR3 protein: CASSLGMLQETQYF
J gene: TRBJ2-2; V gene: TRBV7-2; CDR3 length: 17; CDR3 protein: CASSLGRLATNTGELFF
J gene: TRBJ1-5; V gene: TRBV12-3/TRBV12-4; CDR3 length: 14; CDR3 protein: CASSSQGARAPQHF
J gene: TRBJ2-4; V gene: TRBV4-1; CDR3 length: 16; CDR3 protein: CASSQGLAGAKNIQYF
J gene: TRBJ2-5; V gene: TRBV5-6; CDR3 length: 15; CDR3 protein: CASKLEQGHQETQYF
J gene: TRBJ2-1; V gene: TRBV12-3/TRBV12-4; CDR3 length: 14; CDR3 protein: CASLLGLAQDEQFF
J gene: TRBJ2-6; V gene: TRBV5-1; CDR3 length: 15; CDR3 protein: CASSEGLAGADVLTF
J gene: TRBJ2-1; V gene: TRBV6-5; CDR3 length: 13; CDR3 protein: CASTGQSYNEQFF
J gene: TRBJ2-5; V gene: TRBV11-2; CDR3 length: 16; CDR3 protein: CASSLVPGSQRETQYF
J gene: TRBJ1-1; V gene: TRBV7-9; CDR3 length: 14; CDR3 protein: CASVAIRQSPEAFF
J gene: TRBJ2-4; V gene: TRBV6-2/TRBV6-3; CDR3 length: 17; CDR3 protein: CASSSSGQILAKNIQYF
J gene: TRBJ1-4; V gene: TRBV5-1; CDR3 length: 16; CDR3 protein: CASSLGHVTGAEKLFF
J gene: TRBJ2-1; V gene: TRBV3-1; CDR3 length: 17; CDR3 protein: CASSQSLSSGGYNEQFF
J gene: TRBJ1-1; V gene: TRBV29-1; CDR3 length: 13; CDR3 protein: CSARGQANTEAFF
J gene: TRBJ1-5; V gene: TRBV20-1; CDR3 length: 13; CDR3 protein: CSAQPGYGQPQHF
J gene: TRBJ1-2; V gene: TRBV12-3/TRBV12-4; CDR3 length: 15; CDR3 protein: CASSLGTLLRGGYTF
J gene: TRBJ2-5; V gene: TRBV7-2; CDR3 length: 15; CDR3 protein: CASSLNGGLAGTQYF
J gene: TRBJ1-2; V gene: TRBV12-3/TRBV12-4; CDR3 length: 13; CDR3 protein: CASASSANYGYTF
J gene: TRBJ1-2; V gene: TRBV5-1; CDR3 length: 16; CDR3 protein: CASSLLGGPTNYGYTF
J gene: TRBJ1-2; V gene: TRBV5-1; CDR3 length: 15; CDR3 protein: CASSLFPGFNYGYTF
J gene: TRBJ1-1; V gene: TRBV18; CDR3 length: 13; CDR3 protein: CASSPAADTEAFF
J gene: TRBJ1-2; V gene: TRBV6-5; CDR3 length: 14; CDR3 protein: CASSLDSGFYGYTF
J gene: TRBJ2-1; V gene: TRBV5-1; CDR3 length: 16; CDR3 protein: CASSLTSGGYYNEQFF
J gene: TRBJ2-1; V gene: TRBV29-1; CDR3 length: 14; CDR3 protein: CSVGGTSSYNEQFF
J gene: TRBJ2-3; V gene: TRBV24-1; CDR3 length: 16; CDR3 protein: CATSGHGGVSTDTQYF
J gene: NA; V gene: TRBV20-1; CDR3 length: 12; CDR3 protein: CSASGLTREQFF
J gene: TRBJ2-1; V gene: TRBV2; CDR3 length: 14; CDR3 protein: CACEREVGYNEQFF
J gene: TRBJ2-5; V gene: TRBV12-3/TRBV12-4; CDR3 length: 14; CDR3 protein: CASKSGGTYETQYF
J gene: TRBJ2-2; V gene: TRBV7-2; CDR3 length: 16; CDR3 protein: CASSLVGPTNTGELFF
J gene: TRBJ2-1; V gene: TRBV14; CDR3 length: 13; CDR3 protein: CASSPRLASEQFF
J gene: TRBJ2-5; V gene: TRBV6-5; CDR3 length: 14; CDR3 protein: CASSLQGGQETQYF
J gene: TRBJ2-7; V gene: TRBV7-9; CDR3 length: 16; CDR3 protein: CASSLEGSGGAYEQYF
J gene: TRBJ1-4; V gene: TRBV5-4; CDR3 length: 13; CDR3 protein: CASSPYRTEKLFF
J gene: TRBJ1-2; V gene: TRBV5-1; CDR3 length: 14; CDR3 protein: CASSPVFSNYGYTF
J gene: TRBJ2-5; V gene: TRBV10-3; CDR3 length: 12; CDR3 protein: CAISQSGETQYF
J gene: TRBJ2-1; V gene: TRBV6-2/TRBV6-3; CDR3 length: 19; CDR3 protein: CASSYGRASGSGSYNEQFF
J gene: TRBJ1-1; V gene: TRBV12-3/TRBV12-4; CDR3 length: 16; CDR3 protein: CASRGPLGDWNTEAFF
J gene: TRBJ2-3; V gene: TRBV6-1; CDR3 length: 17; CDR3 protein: CASSLFPQGAGADTQYF
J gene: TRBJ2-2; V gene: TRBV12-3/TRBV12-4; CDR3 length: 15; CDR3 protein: CASSSGQGDTGELFF
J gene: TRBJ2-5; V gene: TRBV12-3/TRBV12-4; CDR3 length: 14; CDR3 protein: CASRGTVGRETQYF
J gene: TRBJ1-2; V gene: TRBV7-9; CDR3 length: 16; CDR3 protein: CASSETDRGILYGYTF
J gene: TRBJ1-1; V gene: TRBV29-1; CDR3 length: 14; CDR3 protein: CSVERWQGDTEAFF